A selection of T cell receptor beta chains follows, all from one sample in a study of blood T cell repertoires in COVID-19. Repertoires were generated with immunoSEQ multiplex PCR, while TCRdb's copy carries only in-frame clones and drops some. The sample has over 130,000 clones, 76% seen once. The sequenced sample consisted of peripheral blood. These receptors were obtained from a woman of 80 years or more with active or convalescent COVID-19. CDR3s include the opening cysteine and the closing phenylalanine or tryptophan. A D gene is named only where the DNA matches it firmly. Size is stated for part of the rows, as once, few or many counts, or as a class when the clone is expanded.

TRBV3-1/TRBV3-2	once	17	TRBJ1-3	TRBD1	CASSRFNQGGFGNTIYF	TGTGCCAGCAGCCGGTTTAACCAGGGGGGTTTTGGAAACACCATATATTTT
TRBV3-1/TRBV3-2	-	18	TRBJ2-1	TRBD1	CASSQDRLSGQVYNEQFF	TGTGCCAGCAGCCAAGATCGTTTGTCGGGACAGGTTTACAATGAGCAGTTCTTC
TRBV18	-	14	TRBJ1-5	TRBD1	CASSPLQGNQPQHF	TGTGCCAGCTCACCACTACAGGGGAATCAGCCCCAGCATTTT
TRBV2	few	13	TRBJ2-1	-	CASSERLLREQFF	TGTGCCAGCAGTGAACGTCTACTCAGGGAGCAGTTCTTC
TRBV21-1	few	14	TRBJ2-1	-	CASTPAVGGDEQFF	TGTGCCAGCACCCCCGCGGTGGGGGGGGATGAGCAGTTCTTC
TRBV3-1/TRBV3-2	-	13	TRBJ1-5	-	CASSRSGNQPQHF	TGTGCCAGCAGCCGGTCGGGTAATCAGCCCCAGCATTTT
TRBV4-1	-	16	TRBJ2-5	TRBD1	CASSQRRDRGSGTQYF	TGCGCCAGCAGCCAGCGCCGGGACAGGGGGTCTGGGACCCAGTACTTC
TRBV5-6	few	15	TRBJ1-3	-	CASSWGDTAGNTIYF	TGTGCCAGCAGCTGGGGAGACACCGCTGGAAACACCATATATTTT
TRBV3-1/TRBV3-2	-	16	TRBJ2-3	-	CASSQVPSGTSNTQYF	TGTGCCAGCAGCCAAGTACCAAGCGGAACCTCGAATACGCAGTATTTT
TRBV12-3/TRBV12-4	few	13	TRBJ2-5	-	CASSQSMLETQYF	TGTGCCAGCAGTCAGTCGATGCTGGAGACCCAGTACTTC
TRBV6-1	-	15	TRBJ2-1	-	CASRGLGTSDNEQFF	TGTGCCAGCAGGGGGCTAGGAACCAGTGACAATGAGCAGTTCTTC
TRBV7-9	-	13	TRBJ1-5	-	CASSLSSNQPQHF	TGTGCCAGCAGCTTAAGCAGCAATCAGCCCCAGCATTTT
TRBV19	-	14	TRBJ1-1	-	CASSIAGFATEAFF	TGTGCCAGTAGTATCGCGGGGTTTGCCACTGAAGCTTTCTTT
TRBV2	-	15	TRBJ1-4	-	CASSEQALSNEKLFF	TGTGCCAGCAGTGAACAGGCCCTATCTAATGAAAAACTGTTTTTT
TRBV12-5	-	13	TRBJ1-4	-	CASGHHTRVLMFF	TGTGCTAGTGGTCATCACACCCGGGTCTTGATGTTTTTT
TRBV19	-	14	TRBJ1-6	-	CASSMTNYNSPLHF	TGTGCCAGTAGTATGACAAACTATAATTCACCCCTCCACTTT
TRBV28	few	15	TRBJ2-3	TRBD1	CASSPGQGREDTQYF	TGTGCCAGCAGCCCTGGACAGGGGCGGGAAGATACGCAGTATTTT
TRBV6-5	-	13	TRBJ1-2	TRBD1	CASSYGTGSGYTF	TGTGCCAGCAGTTACGGGACAGGGTCCGGCTACACCTTC
TRBV28	-	13	TRBJ2-7	-	CATIRPGAYEQYF	TGTGCCACCATCCGACCGGGGGCCTACGAGCAGTACTTC
TRBV12-3/TRBV12-4	-	13	TRBJ2-5	-	CASTSREKETQYF	TGTGCCAGCACCTCGAGGGAAAAAGAGACCCAGTACTTC
TRBV7-2	-	16	TRBJ1-5	-	CASSPRVGGPGQPQHF	TGTGCCAGCAGCCCTAGGGTTGGTGGTCCGGGGCAGCCCCAGCATTTT
TRBV7-2	-	13	TRBJ1-6	-	CASSVTENSPLHF	TGTGCCAGCAGCGTGACAGAGAATTCACCCCTCCACTTT
TRBV18	-	13	TRBJ2-5	-	CASSRSSQETQYF	TGTGCCAGCTCACGGAGTTCACAAGAGACCCAGTACTTC
TRBV5-1	-	14	TRBJ1-2	TRBD1	CASRSDRGRLGYTF	TGCGCCAGCAGATCGGACAGGGGGCGTCTTGGCTACACCTTC
TRBV29-1	-	13	TRBJ1-1	-	CSVDPFRATEAFF	TGCAGCGTTGACCCGTTCAGGGCAACTGAAGCTTTCTTT
TRBV5-6	once	13	TRBJ1-2	-	CASSRWTVAGYTF	TGTGCCAGCAGCCGGTGGACAGTCGCTGGCTACACCTTC
TRBV3-1/TRBV3-2	-	15	TRBJ2-1	TRBD2	CASRPGLAGAIEQFF	TGTGCCAGCAGGCCAGGACTAGCGGGGGCTATTGAGCAGTTCTTC
TRBV6-5	-	15	TRBJ1-2	TRBD1	CASSLGTGPNYGYTF	TGTGCCAGCAGCCTTGGGACAGGCCCTAACTATGGCTACACCTTC
TRBV12-3/TRBV12-4	-	12	TRBJ1-2	-	CASSFREYGYTF	TGTGCCAGCAGTTTTCGCGAATATGGCTACACCTTC
TRBV19	few	15	TRBJ1-2	-	CASIAPGGANYGYTF	TGTGCCAGTATCGCCCCGGGGGGCGCGAACTATGGCTACACCTTC
TRBV4-3	-	15	TRBJ2-1	TRBD2	CASSLLAGGNNEQFF	TGCGCCAGCAGCCTGCTAGCGGGGGGGAACAATGAGCAGTTCTTC